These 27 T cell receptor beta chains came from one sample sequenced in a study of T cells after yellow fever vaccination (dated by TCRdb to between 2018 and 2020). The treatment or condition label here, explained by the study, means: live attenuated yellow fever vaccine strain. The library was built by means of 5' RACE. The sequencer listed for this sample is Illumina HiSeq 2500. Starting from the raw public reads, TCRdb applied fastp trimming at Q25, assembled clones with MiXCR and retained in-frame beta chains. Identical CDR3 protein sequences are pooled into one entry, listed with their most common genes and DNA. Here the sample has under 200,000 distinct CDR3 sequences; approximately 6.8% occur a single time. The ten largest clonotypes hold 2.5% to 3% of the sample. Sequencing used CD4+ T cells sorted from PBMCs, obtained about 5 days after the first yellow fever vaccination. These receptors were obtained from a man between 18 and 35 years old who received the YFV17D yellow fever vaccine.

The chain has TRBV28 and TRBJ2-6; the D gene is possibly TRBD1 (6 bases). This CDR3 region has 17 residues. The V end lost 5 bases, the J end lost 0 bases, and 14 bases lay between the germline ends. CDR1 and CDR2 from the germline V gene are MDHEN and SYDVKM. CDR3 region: CASSPITGSSGANVLTF. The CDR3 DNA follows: TGTGCCAGCAGTCCCATTACAGGGTCCTCTGGGGCCAACGTCCTGACTTTC.

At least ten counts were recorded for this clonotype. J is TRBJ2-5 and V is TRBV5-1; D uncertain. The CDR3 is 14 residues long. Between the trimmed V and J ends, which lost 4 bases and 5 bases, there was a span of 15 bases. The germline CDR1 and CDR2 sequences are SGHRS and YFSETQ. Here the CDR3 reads CASSPGPTWETQYF. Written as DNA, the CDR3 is TGCGCCAGCAGCCCCGGACCTACATGGGAGACCCAGTACTTC.

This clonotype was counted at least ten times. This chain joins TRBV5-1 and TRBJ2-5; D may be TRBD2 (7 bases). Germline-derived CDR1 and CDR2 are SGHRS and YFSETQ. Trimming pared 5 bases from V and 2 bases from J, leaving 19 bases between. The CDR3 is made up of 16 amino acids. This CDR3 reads CASRRTHRGAQETQYF. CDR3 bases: TGCGCCAGCAGGCGCACTCACCGGGGGGCGCAAGAGACCCAGTACTTC.

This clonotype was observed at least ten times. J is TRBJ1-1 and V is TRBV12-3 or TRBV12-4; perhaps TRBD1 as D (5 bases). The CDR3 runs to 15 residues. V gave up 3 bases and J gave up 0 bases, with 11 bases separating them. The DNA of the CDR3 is TGTGCCAGCAGTTTCAGCGCAGGGATGAACACTGAAGCTTTCTTT. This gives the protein CASSFSAGMNTEAFF.

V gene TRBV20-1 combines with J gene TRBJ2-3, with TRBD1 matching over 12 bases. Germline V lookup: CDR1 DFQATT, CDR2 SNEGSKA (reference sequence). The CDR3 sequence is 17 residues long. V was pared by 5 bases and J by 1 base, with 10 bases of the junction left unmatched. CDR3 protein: CSAGRDRGPAGTDTQYF. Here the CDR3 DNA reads TGCAGTGCTGGCCGGGACAGGGGGCCGGCTGGCACAGATACGCAGTATTTT.

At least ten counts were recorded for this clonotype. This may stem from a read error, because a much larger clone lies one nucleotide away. CDR3 amino acids: CASSFTSGQETQYF. For the CDR3, the DNA is TGTGCCAGCAGCTTCACTAGCGGCCAAGAGACCCAGTACTTC. This sequence joins TRBV7-6 and TRBJ2-5, with 8 positions matching TRBD2. CDR3 length: 14 residues. The germline gives CDR1 SGHVS, CDR2 FNYEAQ. J was trimmed by 1 base and V by 3 bases; bases with no gene match: 1.

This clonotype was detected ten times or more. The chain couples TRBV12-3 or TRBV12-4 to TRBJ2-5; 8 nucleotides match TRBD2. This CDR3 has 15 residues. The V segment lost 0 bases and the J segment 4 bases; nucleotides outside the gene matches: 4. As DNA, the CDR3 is TGTGCCAGCAGTTTAGCTAGCGGGGCAGGAGAGACCCAGTACTTC. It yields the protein CASSLASGAGETQYF.

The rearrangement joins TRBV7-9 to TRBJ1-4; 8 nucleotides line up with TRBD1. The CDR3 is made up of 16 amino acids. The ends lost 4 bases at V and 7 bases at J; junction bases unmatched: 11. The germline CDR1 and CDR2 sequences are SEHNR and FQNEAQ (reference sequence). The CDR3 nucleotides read TGTGCCAGCAGCTCCCCCGGGACAGGCTTGGGTGAAAAACTGTTTTTT. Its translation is CASSSPGTGLGEKLFF.

For the CDR3, the DNA is TGTGCCAGCAGTTATAAGAACGTCAGGAGACATTTGAACACTGAAGCTTTCTTT. Protein: CASSYKNVRRHLNTEAFF. The chain combines TRBV6-5 with TRBJ1-1; D unclear. V lost 3 bases to trimming and J lost 0 bases, with 20 bases between them. This CDR3 spans 18 amino acids. Germline V gene sequence: CDR1 MNHEY, CDR2 SVGAGI.

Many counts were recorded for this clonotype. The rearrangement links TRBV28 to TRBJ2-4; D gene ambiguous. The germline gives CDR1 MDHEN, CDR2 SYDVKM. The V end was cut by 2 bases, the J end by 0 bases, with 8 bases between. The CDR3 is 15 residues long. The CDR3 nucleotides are TGTGCCAGCAGTTTAGGGCATTTAGCCAAAAACATTCAGTACTTC. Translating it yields CASSLGHLAKNIQYF.

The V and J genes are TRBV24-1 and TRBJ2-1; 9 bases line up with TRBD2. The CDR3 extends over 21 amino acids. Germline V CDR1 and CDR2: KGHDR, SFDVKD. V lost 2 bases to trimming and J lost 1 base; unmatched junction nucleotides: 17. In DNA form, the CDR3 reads TGTGCCACCAGTGATTCGCCGACTAGCGGCTCAACTATATTATCCTACAATGAGCAGTTCTTC. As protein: CATSDSPTSGSTILSYNEQFF.

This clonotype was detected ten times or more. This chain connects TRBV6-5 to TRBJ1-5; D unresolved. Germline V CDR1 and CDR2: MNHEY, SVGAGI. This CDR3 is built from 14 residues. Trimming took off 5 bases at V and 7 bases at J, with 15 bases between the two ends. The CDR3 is CASSPSLSPQPQHF. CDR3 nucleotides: TGTGCCAGCAGTCCCTCTTTGTCCCCCCAGCCCCAGCATTTT.

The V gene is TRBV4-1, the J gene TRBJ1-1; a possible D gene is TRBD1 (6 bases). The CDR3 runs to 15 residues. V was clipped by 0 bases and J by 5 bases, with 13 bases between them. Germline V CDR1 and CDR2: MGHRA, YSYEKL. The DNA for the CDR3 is TGCGCCAGCAGCCAAGAACGTCAGGGGAGGACTGAAGCTTTCTTT. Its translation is CASSQERQGRTEAFF.

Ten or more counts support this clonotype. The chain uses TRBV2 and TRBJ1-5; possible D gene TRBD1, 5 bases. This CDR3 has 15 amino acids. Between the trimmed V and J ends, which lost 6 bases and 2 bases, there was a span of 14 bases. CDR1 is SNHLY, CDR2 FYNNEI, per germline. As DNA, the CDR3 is TGTGCCAGCAGAAAAAACCTACAGGGCAATCAGCCCCAGCATTTT. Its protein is CASRKNLQGNQPQHF.

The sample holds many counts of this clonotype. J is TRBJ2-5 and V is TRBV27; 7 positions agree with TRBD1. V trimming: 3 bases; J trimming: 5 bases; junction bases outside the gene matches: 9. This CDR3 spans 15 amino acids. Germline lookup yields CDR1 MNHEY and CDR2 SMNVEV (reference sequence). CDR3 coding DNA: TGTGCCAGCAGTTTGCCCGGGAAGGGGGCTGAGACCCAGTACTTC. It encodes CASSLPGKGAETQYF.

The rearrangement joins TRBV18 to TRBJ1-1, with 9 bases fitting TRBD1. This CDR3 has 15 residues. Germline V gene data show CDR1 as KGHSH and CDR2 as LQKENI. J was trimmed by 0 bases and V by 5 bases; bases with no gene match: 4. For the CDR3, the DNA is TGTGCCAGCTCATCCGGGACAGGGTTGAACACTGAAGCTTTCTTT. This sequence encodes CASSSGTGLNTEAFF.

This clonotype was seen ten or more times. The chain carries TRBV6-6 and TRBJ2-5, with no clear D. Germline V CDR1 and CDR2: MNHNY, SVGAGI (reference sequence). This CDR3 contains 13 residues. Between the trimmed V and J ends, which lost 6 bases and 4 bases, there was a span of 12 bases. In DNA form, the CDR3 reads TGTGCCAGCAGGTTCGGTCCGGGAGAGACCCAGTACTTC. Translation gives CASRFGPGETQYF.

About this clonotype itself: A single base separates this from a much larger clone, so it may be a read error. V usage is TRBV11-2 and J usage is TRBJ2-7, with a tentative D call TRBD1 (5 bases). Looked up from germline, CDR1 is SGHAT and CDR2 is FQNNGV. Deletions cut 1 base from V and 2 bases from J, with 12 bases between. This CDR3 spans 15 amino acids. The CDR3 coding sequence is TGTGCCAGCAGCTTAGCAGTAGGGGAAACCTACGAGCAGTACTTC. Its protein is CASSLAVGETYEQYF.

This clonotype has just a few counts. In nucleotides, the CDR3 is TGTGCCAGCAGCTCCGGGCCACTAGGAGAGACCCAGTACTTC. It yields the protein CASSSGPLGETQYF. The chain couples TRBV5-5 to TRBJ2-5; TRBD2 is a possible D gene (5 bases). The CDR3 contains 14 residues. Germline V gene sequence: CDR1 SGHKS, CDR2 YYEKEE (reference sequence). The germline V and J ends were trimmed by 3 bases and 4 bases, with 13 bases remaining between them. The full variable domain, in which reference TRBV5-5 and TRBJ2-5 provide the parts outside the CDR3, is DAGVTQSPTHLIKTRGQQVTLRCSPISGHKSVSWYQQVLGQGPQFIFQYYEKEERGRGNFPDRFSARQFPNYSSELNVNALLLGDSALYLCASSSGPLGETQYFGPGTRLLVL.

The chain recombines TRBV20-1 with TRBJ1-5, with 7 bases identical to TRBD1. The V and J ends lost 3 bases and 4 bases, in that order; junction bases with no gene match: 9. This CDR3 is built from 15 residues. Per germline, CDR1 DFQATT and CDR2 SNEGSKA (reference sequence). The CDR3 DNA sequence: TGCAGTGCTAGTTCGGCGACAGGGTGGAATCAGCCCCAGCATTTT. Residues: CSASSATGWNQPQHF.

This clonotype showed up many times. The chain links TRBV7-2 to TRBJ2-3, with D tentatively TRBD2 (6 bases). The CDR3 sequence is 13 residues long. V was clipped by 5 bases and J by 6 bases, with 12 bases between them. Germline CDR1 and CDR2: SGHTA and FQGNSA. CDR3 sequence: CASSGGARDTQYF. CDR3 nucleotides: TGTGCCAGCAGCGGAGGGGCACGGGATACGCAGTATTTT.

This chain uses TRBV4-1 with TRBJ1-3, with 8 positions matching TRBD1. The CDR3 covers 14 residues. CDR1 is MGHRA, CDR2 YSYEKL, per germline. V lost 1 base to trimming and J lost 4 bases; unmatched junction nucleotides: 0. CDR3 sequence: CASSQAGGGNTIYF. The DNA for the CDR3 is TGCGCCAGCAGCCAAGCAGGGGGCGGAAACACCATATATTTT.

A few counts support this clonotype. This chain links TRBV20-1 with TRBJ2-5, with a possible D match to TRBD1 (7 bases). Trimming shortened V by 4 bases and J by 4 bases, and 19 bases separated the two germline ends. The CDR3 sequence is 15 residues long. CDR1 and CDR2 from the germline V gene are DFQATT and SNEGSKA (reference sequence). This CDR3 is CSAIRGAGGRETQYF. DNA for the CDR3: TGCAGTGCTATTAGGGGGGCAGGGGGAAGAGAGACCCAGTACTTC.

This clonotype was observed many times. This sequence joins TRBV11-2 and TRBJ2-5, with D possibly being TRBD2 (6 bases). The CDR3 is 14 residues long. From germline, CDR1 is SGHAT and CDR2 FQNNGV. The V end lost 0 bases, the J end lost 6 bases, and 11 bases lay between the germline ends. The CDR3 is CASSLEGLRQTQYF. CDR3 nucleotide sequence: TGTGCCAGCAGCTTAGAAGGACTAAGGCAGACCCAGTACTTC.

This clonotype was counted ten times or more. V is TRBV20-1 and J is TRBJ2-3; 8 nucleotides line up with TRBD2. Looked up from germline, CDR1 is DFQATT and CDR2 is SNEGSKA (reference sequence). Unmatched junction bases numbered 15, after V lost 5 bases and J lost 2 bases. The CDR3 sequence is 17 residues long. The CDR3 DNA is TGCAGTGCTCCGAGCTTGGGGGAGCGGGGGACCACAGATACGCAGTATTTT. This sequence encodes CSAPSLGERGTTDTQYF.

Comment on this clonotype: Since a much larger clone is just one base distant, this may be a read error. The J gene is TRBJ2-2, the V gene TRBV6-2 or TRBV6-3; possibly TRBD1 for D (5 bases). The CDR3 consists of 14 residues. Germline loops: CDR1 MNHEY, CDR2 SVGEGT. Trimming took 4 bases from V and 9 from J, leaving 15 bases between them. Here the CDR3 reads CASSSGLNAWELFF. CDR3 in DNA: TGTGCCAGCAGTTCAGGGCTAAATGCCTGGGAGCTGTTTTTT.

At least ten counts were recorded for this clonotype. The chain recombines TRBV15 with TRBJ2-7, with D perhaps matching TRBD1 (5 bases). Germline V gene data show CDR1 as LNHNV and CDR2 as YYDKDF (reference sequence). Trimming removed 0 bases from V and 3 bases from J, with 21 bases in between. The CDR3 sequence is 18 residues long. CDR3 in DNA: TGTGCCACCAGCAGAGACCGGCCTACAGGCCCCAACCGCTACGAGCAGTACTTC. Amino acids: CATSRDRPTGPNRYEQYF. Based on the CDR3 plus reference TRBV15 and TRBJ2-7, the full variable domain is DAMVIQNPRYQVTQFGKPVTLSCSQTLNHNVMYWYQQKSSQAPKLLFHYYDKDFNNEADTPDNFQSRRPNTSFCFLDIRSPGLGDTAMYLCATSRDRPTGPNRYEQYFGPGTRLTVT.